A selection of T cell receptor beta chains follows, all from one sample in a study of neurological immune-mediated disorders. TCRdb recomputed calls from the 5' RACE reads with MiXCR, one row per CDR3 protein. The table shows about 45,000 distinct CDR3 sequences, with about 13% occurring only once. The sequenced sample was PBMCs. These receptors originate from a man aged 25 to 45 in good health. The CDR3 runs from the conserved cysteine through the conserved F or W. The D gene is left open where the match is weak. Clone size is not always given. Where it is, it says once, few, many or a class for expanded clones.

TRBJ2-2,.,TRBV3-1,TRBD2,TGTGCCAGCAGCCAAAGGACTAGCGGGATCAACACCGGGGAGCTGTTTTTT,CASSQRTSGINTGELFF
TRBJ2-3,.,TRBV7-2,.,TGTGCCAGCAGCTTAGTTTTCAGTGTGAGCGGAGATACGCAGTATTTT,CASSLVFSVSGDTQYF
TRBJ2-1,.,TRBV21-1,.,TGTGCCAGCAGCGGGGTTACTACCGGGGCAGGGCCTAGCAATGAGCAGTTCTTC,CASSGVTTGAGPSNEQFF
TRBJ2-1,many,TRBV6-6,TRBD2,TGTGCCAGCAGCCCGACTAGCGGGCTTGACAATGAGCAGTTCTTC,CASSPTSGLDNEQFF
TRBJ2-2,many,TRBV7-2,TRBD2,TGTGCCAGCAGCCAGAGCGGGAGGACCACCGGGGAGCTGTTTTTT,CASSQSGRTTGELFF
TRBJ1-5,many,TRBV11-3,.,TGTGCCAGCAGCTTAGAAGGGTACAGCAATCAGCCCCAGCATTTT,CASSLEGYSNQPQHF
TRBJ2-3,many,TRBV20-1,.,TGCAGTGCTAGTAGGGCAGGCAGCACAGATACGCAGTATTTT,CSASRAGSTDTQYF
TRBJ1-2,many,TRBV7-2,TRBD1,TGTGCCAGCAGCATACCCGGGACAGGGGATGGCTACACCTTC,CASSIPGTGDGYTF
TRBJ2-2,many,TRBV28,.,TGTGCCAGCGGCCGTACAGCGGGCGGGGAGCTGTTTTTT,CASGRTAGGELFF
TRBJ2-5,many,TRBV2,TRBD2,TGTGCCAGCAGTGAACCCGAAGGGACTAGCGGACAAGAGACCCAGTACTTC,CASSEPEGTSGQETQYF
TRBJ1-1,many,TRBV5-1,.,TGCGCCAGCAGCTTGACGGTCTCGGCCCCTGAAGCTTTCTTT,CASSLTVSAPEAFF